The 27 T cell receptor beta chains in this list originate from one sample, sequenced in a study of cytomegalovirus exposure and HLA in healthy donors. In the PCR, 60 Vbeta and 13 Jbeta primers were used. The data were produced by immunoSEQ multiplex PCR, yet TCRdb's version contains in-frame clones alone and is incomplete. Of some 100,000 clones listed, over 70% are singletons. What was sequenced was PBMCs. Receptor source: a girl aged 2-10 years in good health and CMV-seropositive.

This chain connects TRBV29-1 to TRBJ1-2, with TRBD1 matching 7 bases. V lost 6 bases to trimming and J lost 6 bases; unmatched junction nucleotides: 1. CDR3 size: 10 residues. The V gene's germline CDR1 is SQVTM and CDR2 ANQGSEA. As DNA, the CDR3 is TGCAGCGTGACAGGGCATGGCTACACCTTC. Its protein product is CSVTGHGYTF.

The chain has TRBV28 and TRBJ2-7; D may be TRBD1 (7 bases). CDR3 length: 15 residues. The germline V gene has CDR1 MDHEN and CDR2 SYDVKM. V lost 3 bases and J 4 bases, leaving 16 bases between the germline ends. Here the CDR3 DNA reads TGTGCCAGCAGTTTGTTTGGAGGGGGCGGGTACGAGCAGTACTTC. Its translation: CASSLFGGGGYEQYF.

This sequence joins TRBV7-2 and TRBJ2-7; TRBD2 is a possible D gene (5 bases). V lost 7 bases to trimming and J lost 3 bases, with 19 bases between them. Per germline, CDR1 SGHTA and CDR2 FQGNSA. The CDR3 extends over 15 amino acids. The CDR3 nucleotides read TGTGCCAGCAAAGAGGGTCTGGCCTCGCGCTACGAGCAGTACTTC. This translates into CASKEGLASRYEQYF.

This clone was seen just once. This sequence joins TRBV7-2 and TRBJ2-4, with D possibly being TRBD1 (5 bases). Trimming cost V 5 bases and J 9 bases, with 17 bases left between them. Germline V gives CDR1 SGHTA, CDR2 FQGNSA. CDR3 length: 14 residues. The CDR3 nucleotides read TGTGCCAGCAGCGGACAAGCTACCCCCGGCATTCAGTACTTC. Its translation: CASSGQATPGIQYF.

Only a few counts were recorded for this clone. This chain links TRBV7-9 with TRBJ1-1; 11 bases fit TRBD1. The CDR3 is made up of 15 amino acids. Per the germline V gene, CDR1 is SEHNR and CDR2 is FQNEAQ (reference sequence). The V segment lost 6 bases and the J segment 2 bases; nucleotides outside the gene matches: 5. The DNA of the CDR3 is TGTGCCAGCAGGAAGGGACAGGGGGGTAACACTGAAGCTTTCTTT. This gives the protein CASRKGQGGNTEAFF.

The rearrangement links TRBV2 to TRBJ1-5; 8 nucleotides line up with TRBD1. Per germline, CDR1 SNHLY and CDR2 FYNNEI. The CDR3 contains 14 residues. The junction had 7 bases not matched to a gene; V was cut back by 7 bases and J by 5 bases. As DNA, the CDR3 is TGTGCCAGCACTGAGGGGACAGGAGATCAGCCCCAGCATTTT. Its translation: CASTEGTGDQPQHF. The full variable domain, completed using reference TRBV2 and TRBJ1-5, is EPEVTQTPSHQVTQMGQEVILRCVPISNHLYFYWYRQILGQKVEFLVSFYNNEISEKSEIFDDQFSVERPDGSNFTLKIRSTKLEDSAMYFCASTEGTGDQPQHFGDGTRLSIL.

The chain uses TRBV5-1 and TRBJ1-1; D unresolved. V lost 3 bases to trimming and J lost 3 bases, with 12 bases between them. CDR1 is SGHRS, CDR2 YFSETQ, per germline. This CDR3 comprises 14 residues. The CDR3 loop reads CASSSPGSDTEAFF. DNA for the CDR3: TGCGCCAGCAGCTCCCCGGGAAGCGACACTGAAGCTTTCTTT.

The CDR3 spells CASSYTFGDSLNEQFF. CDR3 coding DNA: TGTGCCAGCAGTTACACTTTTGGGGACTCGCTCAATGAGCAGTTCTTC. The chain has TRBV6-6 and TRBJ2-1; TRBD2 is a possible D gene (6 bases). V lost 2 bases to trimming and J lost 6 bases, with 17 bases between them. The germline CDR1 and CDR2 sequences are MNHNY and SVGAGI (reference sequence). CDR3 size: 16 residues.

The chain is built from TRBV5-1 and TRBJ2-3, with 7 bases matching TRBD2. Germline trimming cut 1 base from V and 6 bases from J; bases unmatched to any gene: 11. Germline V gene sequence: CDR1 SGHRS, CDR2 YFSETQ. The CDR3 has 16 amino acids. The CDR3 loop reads CASSLKAGVVDDTQYF. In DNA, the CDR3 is TGCGCCAGCAGCTTGAAGGCGGGAGTGGTGGATGATACGCAGTATTTT.

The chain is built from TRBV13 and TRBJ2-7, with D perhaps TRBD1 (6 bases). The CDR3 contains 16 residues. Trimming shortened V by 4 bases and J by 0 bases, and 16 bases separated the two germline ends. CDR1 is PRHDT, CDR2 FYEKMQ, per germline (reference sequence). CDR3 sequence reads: CASSWAGAPNSYEQYF. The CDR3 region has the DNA TGTGCCAGCAGCTGGGCAGGGGCCCCCAACTCCTACGAGCAGTACTTC.

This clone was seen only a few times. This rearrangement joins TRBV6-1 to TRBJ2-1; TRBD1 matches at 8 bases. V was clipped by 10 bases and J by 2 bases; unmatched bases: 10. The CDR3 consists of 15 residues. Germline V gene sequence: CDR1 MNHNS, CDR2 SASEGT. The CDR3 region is CATQGAAIPYNEQFF. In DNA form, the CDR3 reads TGTGCCACTCAGGGGGCGGCAATTCCCTACAATGAGCAGTTCTTC.

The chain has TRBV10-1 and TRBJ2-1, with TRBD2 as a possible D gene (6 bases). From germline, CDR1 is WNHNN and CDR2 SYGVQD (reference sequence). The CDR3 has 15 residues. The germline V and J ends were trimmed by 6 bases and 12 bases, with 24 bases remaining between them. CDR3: CASSTSGTGLISQFF. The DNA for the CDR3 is TGCGCCAGCAGCACCTCCGGGACTGGATTGATATCGCAGTTCTTC.

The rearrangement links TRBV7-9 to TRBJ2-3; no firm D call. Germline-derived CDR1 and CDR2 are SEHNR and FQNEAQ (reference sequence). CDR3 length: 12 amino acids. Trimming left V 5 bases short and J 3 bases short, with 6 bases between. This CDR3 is CASSPQTDTQYF. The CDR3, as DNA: TGTGCCAGCAGCCCACAGACAGATACGCAGTATTTT.

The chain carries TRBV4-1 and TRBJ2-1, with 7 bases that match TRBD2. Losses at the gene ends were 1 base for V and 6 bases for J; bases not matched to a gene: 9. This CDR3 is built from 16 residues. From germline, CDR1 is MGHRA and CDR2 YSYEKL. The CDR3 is CASSQVIGRLTNEQFF. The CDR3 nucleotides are TGCGCCAGCAGCCAAGTAATCGGGAGGTTGACCAATGAGCAGTTCTTC.

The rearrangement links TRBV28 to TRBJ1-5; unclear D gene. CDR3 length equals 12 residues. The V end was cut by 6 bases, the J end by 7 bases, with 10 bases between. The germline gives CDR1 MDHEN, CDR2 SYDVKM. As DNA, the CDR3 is TGTGCCAGCAGATCCGGGGAACAGCCCCAGCATTTT. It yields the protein CASRSGEQPQHF.

CDR3 nucleotides: TGTGCCAGCAGCGTAGGGACTAGCGGGAGCTCCTACAATGAGCAGTTCTTC. Its protein product is CASSVGTSGSSYNEQFF. The V and J genes are TRBV9 and TRBJ2-1; the match to TRBD2 covers 13 bases. This CDR3 has 17 residues. Germline assignment: CDR1 SGDLS and CDR2 YYNGEE. The V segment lost 0 bases and the J segment 0 bases; nucleotides outside the gene matches: 0.

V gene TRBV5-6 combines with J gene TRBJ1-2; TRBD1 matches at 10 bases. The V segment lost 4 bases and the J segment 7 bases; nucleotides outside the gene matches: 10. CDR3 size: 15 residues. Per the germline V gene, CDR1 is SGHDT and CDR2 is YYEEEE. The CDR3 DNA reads TGTGCCAGCAGCATCCCGGGACAGGGGTTGTTTGGCTACACCTTC. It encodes CASSIPGQGLFGYTF.

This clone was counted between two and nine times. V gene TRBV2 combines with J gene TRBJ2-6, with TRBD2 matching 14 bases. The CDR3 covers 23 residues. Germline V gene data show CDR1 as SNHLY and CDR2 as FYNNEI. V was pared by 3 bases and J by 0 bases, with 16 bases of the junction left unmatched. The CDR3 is CASSELLRLAGGLKNSGANVLTF. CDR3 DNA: TGTGCCAGCAGTGAGCTCCTAAGACTAGCGGGAGGGCTTAAAAACTCTGGGGCCAACGTCCTGACTTTC.

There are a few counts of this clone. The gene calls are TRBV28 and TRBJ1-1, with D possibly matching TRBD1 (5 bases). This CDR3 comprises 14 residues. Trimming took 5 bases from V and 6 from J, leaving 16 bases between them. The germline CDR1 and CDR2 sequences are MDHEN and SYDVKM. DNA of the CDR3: TGTGCCAGCAGTGGCCAGGGCCTAGGGCCTGAAGCTTTCTTT. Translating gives CASSGQGLGPEAFF.

The CDR3 nucleotides read TGCAGTGCTGGACAGTACAATGAGCAGTTCTTC. Translated: CSAGQYNEQFF. The genes are TRBV20-1 and TRBJ2-1; D is perhaps TRBD1 (6 bases). The germline gives CDR1 DFQATT, CDR2 SNEGSKA (reference sequence). The CDR3 length is 11 residues. The germline V and J ends were trimmed by 5 bases and 4 bases, with 6 bases remaining between them.

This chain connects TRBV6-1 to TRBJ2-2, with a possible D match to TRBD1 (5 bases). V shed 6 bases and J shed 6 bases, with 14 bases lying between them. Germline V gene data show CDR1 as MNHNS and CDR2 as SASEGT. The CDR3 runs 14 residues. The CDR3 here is CASREQGTAGELFF. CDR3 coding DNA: TGTGCCAGCAGAGAGCAGGGTACGGCCGGGGAGCTGTTTTTT.

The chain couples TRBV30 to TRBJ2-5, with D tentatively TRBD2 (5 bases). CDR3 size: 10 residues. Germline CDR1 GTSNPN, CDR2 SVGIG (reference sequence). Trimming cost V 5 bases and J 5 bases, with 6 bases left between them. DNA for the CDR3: TGTGCCTGGGGGGAGGAGACCCAGTACTTC. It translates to CAWGEETQYF.

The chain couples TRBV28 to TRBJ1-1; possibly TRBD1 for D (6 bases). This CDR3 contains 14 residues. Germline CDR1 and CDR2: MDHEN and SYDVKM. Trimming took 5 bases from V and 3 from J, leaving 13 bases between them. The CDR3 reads CASSPRTDYTEAFF. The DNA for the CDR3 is TGTGCCAGCAGTCCCCGGACAGATTACACTGAAGCTTTCTTT. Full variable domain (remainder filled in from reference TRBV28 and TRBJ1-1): DVKVTQSSRYLVKRTGEKVFLECVQDMDHENMFWYRQDPGLGLRLIYFSYDVKMKEKGDIPEGYSVSREKKERFSLILESASTNQTSMYLCASSPRTDYTEAFFGQGTRLTVV.

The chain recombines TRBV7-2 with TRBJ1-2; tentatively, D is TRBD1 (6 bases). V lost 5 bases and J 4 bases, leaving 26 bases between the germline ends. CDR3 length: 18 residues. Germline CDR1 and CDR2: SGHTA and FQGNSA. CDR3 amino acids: CASSPTGKTPRSPYGYTF. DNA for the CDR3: TGTGCCAGCAGCCCGACAGGCAAAACACCCCGGTCACCCTATGGCTACACCTTC.

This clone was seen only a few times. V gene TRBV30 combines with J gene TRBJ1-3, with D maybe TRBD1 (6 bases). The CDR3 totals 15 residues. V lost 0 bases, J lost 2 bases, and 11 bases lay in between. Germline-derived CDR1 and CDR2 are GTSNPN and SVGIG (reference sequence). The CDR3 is CAWSVGQFAGNTIYF. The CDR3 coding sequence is TGTGCCTGGAGTGTCGGACAGTTCGCTGGAAACACCATATATTTT.

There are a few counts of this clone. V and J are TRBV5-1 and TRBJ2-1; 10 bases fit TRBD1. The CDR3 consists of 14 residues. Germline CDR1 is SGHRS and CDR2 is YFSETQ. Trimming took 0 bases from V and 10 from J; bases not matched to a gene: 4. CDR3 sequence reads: CASSLDDRGQEQFF. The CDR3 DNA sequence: TGCGCCAGCAGCTTGGATGACAGGGGGCAAGAGCAGTTCTTC. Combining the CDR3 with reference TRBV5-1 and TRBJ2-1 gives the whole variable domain KAGVTQTPRYLIKTRGQQVTLSCSPISGHRSVSWYQQTPGQGLQFLFEYFSETQRNKGNFPGRFSGRQFSNSRSEMNVSTLELGDSALYLCASSLDDRGQEQFFGPGTRLTVL.

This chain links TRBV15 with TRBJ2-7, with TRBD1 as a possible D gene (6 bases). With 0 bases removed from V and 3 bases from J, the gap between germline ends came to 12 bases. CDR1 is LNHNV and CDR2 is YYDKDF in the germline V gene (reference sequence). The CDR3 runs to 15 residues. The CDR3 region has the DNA TGTGCCACCAGCAGAGATAGGACAGTGGACTACGAGCAGTACTTC. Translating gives CATSRDRTVDYEQYF. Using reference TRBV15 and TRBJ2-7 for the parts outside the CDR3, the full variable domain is DAMVIQNPRYQVTQFGKPVTLSCSQTLNHNVMYWYQQKSSQAPKLLFHYYDKDFNNEADTPDNFQSRRPNTSFCFLDIRSPGLGDTAMYLCATSRDRTVDYEQYFGPGTRLTVT.